The next 25 T cell receptor beta chains were all read from a single sample in a study of cytomegalovirus exposure and HLA in healthy donors. Use of 60 Vbeta and 13 Jbeta primers characterized the PCR. Generated by immunoSEQ multiplex PCR, the TCRdb table keeps only in-frame clones and is missing some. The profile shows about 130,000 clones, around 80% of them singletons. The specimen was PBMCs. The receptor source for this set is a middle-aged man in good health and CMV-seropositive.

This clone was counted a few times. V gene TRBV10-2 combines with J gene TRBJ1-5; D is undetermined. The CDR3 covers 13 residues. V was trimmed by 2 bases and J by 7 bases, leaving 9 bases between them. Germline lookup yields CDR1 WSHSY and CDR2 SAAADI. CDR3 DNA sequence: TGCGCCAGCAGTGAGACAGACGGACAGCCCCAGCATTTT. It encodes CASSETDGQPQHF.

The gene calls are TRBV29-1 and TRBJ1-4; TRBD1 agrees at 9 bases. Trimming at V came to 5 bases and at J to 7 bases, leaving 5 bases not matched to a gene. The germline CDR1 and CDR2 sequences are SQVTM and ANQGSEA. The CDR3 extends over 13 amino acids. This chain's CDR3 is CSVTGTGIEKLFF. The CDR3 bases are TGCAGCGTTACCGGGACAGGGATTGAAAAACTGTTTTTT. Full variable domain (remainder filled in from reference TRBV29-1 and TRBJ1-4): SAVISQKPSRDICQRGTSLTIQCQVDSQVTMMFWYRQQPGQSLTLIATANQGSEATYESGFVIDKFPISRPNLTFSTLTVSNMSPEDSSIYLCSVTGTGIEKLFFGSGTQLSVL.

This clone has ten or more counts. The V and J genes are TRBV2 and TRBJ1-1; D gene uncertain. Germline loops: CDR1 SNHLY, CDR2 FYNNEI. The germline V and J ends were trimmed by 8 bases and 2 bases, with 9 bases remaining between them. CDR3 length: 12 residues. CDR3 nucleotides: TGTGCCAGCCGCAGGATTAACACTGAAGCTTTCTTT. This gives the protein CASRRINTEAFF.

The CDR3, as DNA: TGCGCCAGCAGCTTGGACCTAGGGTCGGGAGGCTACACCTTC. Amino acid sequence: CASSLDLGSGGYTF. The chain links TRBV5-1 to TRBJ1-2; D not certain. The CDR3 loop spans 14 amino acids. Trimming cost V 0 bases and J 8 bases, with 14 bases left between them. CDR1 is SGHRS and CDR2 is YFSETQ in the germline V gene.

The chain is built from TRBV5-5 and TRBJ2-7, with TRBD1 matching 7 bases. J lost 5 bases, V lost 4 bases, and 6 bases had no gene match. CDR1 and CDR2 (germline): SGHKS, YYEKEE (reference sequence). The CDR3 runs 13 residues. DNA of the CDR3: TGTGCCAGCAGCCCGACAGGGTTGGACGAGCAGTACTTC. It is translated as CASSPTGLDEQYF.

The chain has TRBV2 and TRBJ1-5; D uncertain. The V gene lost 7 bases and the J gene lost 2 bases, with 15 bases spanning the gap. Germline V gene lookup returns CDR1 SNHLY and CDR2 FYNNEI. This CDR3 region has 15 residues. The CDR3 DNA reads TGTGCCAGCACCACCGCGGGTAGTGGCAATCAGCCCCAGCATTTT. Its translation is CASTTAGSGNQPQHF.

The V and J genes are TRBV19 and TRBJ1-5, with TRBD1 as a possible D gene (5 bases). Germline V gives CDR1 LNHDA, CDR2 SQIVND (reference sequence). The CDR3 sequence is 17 residues long. Trimming took off 8 bases at V and 6 bases at J, with 26 bases between the two ends. The CDR3 loop reads CASPHTPFQQGGQPQHF. The CDR3 bases are TGTGCCAGTCCTCATACCCCCTTCCAGCAGGGAGGTCAGCCCCAGCATTTT.

V usage is TRBV28 and J usage is TRBJ1-2; D unresolved. There are 15 residues in the CDR3. V was pared by 4 bases and J by 1 base, with 13 bases between. Looked up from germline, CDR1 is MDHEN and CDR2 is SYDVKM. CDR3 sequence reads: CASSSDGVGNYGYTF. The DNA of the CDR3 is TGTGCCAGCAGTTCGGACGGGGTTGGTAACTATGGCTACACCTTC.

The chain employs TRBV28 and TRBJ2-1; 11 bases are a match to TRBD1. Trimming took 7 bases from V and 8 from J; bases not matched to a gene: 13. The CDR3 has 16 residues. Germline CDR1 and CDR2: MDHEN and SYDVKM. The DNA for the CDR3 is TGTGCCAGCACCGCATGGGGGGACAGGGGGTTTTATGAGCAGTTCTTC. It is translated as CASTAWGDRGFYEQFF.

The rearrangement links TRBV18 to TRBJ1-1; TRBD1 agrees at 11 bases. CDR1 is KGHSH, CDR2 LQKENI, per germline. Unmatched junction bases numbered 4, after V lost 6 bases and J lost 4 bases. The CDR3 has 14 residues. CDR3 sequence reads: CASSSGQGATEAFF. Written as DNA, the CDR3 is TGTGCCAGCTCTTCAGGACAGGGGGCCACTGAAGCTTTCTTT.

In this sample, this clone turned up once. The chain employs TRBV14 and TRBJ2-5; tentative D call: TRBD1 (5 bases). Looked up from germline, CDR1 is SGHDN and CDR2 is FVKESK. The CDR3 is 15 residues long. The germline V and J ends were trimmed by 1 base and 1 base, with 10 bases remaining between them. Here the CDR3 reads CASSQVNGAQETQYF. CDR3 nucleotides: TGTGCCAGCAGCCAAGTAAATGGGGCCCAAGAGACCCAGTACTTC.

CDR3: CASSRGQTSSGSLETQYF. The CDR3 DNA follows: TGCGCCAGCAGCCGGGGGCAGACTAGTAGCGGGAGTCTTGAGACCCAGTACTTC. The genes are TRBV4-1 and TRBJ2-5; 9 bases fit TRBD2. The CDR3 is 18 residues long. The ends lost 4 bases at V and 5 bases at J; junction bases unmatched: 17. Germline V lookup: CDR1 MGHRA, CDR2 YSYEKL.

The chain combines TRBV18 with TRBJ2-7, with D hard to call. This CDR3 has 13 residues. The V end was cut by 3 bases, the J end by 5 bases, with 11 bases between. Germline V gives CDR1 KGHSH, CDR2 LQKENI. The CDR3 region has the DNA TGTGCCAGCTCACCCTCTCTAGAGGACGAGCAGTACTTC. This encodes CASSPSLEDEQYF.

The V and J genes are TRBV6-1 and TRBJ2-7; 9 positions agree with TRBD1. This CDR3 has 15 residues. The V and J ends lost 4 bases and 3 bases, in that order; junction bases with no gene match: 7. Germline CDR1 is MNHNS and CDR2 is SASEGT. The DNA for the CDR3 is TGTGCCAGCAGTGCGGGACAGGGTCTAGACTACGAGCAGTACTTC. Protein product: CASSAGQGLDYEQYF.

This clone appeared a few times. The chain is built from TRBV5-1 and TRBJ1-3; 10 bases align to TRBD1. V gave up 2 bases and J gave up 2 bases; unmatched junction bases: 7. CDR1 SGHRS and CDR2 YFSETQ come from the germline V gene. This CDR3 spans 17 amino acids. In nucleotides, the CDR3 is TGCGCCAGCAGCTTTACCGGGACAGGGGCTCCTGGAAACACCATATATTTT. Its translation: CASSFTGTGAPGNTIYF.

This chain uses TRBV6-5 with TRBJ1-4; the D is unclear. Trimming took 0 bases from V and 7 from J, leaving 9 bases between them. Per germline, CDR1 MNHEY and CDR2 SVGAGI. The CDR3 sequence is 14 residues long. As DNA, the CDR3 is TGTGCCAGCAGTTACTCGATCTCAGGTGAAAAACTGTTTTTT. Translating it yields CASSYSISGEKLFF.

This clone was found a few times. The chain couples TRBV5-4 to TRBJ2-3; 9 bases fit TRBD1. With V trimmed by 4 bases and J by 3 bases, 3 bases remained unmatched. In germline, CDR1 is SGHNT, CDR2 YYREEE (reference sequence). The CDR3 covers 14 residues. The CDR3 coding sequence is TGTGCCAGCAGCCCGGACAGGGGAACAGATACGCAGTATTTT. Its translation: CASSPDRGTDTQYF.

J is TRBJ1-2 and V is TRBV19, with D possibly matching TRBD1 (5 bases). The CDR3 spans 13 residues. V was pared by 3 bases and J by 5 bases, with 10 bases between. Germline V gene data show CDR1 as LNHDA and CDR2 as SQIVND (reference sequence). The CDR3: CASSIQQAYGYTF. In nucleotides, the CDR3 is TGTGCCAGTAGTATTCAACAGGCTTATGGCTACACCTTC.

V gene TRBV7-9 combines with J gene TRBJ2-1; TRBD2 matches 10 bases. The germline V gene encodes CDR1 SEHNR and CDR2 FQNEAQ (reference sequence). This CDR3 has 15 residues. V gave up 4 bases and J gave up 6 bases; unmatched junction bases: 6. The CDR3 DNA reads TGTGCCAGCAGCTCAGGACTAGCGGTTCTCAATGAGCAGTTCTTC. Translated: CASSSGLAVLNEQFF.

This clone was counted a few times. This chain links TRBV19 with TRBJ1-2; no definite D call. The V end was cut by 3 bases, the J end by 6 bases, with 14 bases between. The germline CDR1 and CDR2 sequences are LNHDA and SQIVND (reference sequence). CDR3 length equals 14 residues. This chain's CDR3 is CASSMAGLWDGYTF. CDR3 coding DNA: TGTGCCAGTAGTATGGCGGGCCTCTGGGATGGCTACACCTTC.

Notes on this clone: Its ends do not fully match the called genes, so a read error is possible. The chain is built from TRBV5-1 and TRBJ1-1; D remains unclear. This CDR3 has 13 residues. CDR1 is SGHRS, CDR2 YFSETQ, per germline. CDR3 region: CASTLAGNTEAFF. The CDR3 DNA is TGCGCCAGCACCTTGGCAGGGAACACTGAAGCTTTCTTT.

CDR3 DNA: TGTGCCATCAGAACAGCGGGAGGGGGTAATGAGCAGTTCTTC. Translation gives CAIRTAGGGNEQFF. The chain is built from TRBV10-3 and TRBJ2-1; 10 bases are a match to TRBD2. Germline assignment: CDR1 ENHRY and CDR2 SYGVKD. The CDR3 is 14 residues long. Germline trimming cut 6 bases from V and 7 bases from J; bases unmatched to any gene: 6.

This clone was detected only a few times. This chain uses TRBV5-1 with TRBJ2-5; D unclear. The ends were cut back, 0 bases at V and 5 bases at J, with 14 bases in the middle. Germline V CDR1 and CDR2: SGHRS, YFSETQ. The CDR3 is 15 residues long. CDR3 in amino acids: CASSLGSNSGETQYF. CDR3 bases: TGCGCCAGCAGCTTGGGGTCTAACAGTGGTGAGACCCAGTACTTC.

The gene calls are TRBV25-1 and TRBJ1-2; D may be TRBD1 (5 bases). The length of the CDR3 is 13 residues. The ends were cut back, 8 bases at V and 1 base at J, with 11 bases in the middle. The germline gives CDR1 MGHDK, CDR2 SYGVNS. This CDR3 is CASADTYNYGYTF. The DNA for the CDR3 is TGTGCCAGCGCGGACACCTATAACTATGGCTACACCTTC.

For this clone: Other DNA sequences from this sample encode an identical CDR3 as well. The V call is TRBV27, the J call TRBJ1-5; D is unclear. Per germline, CDR1 MNHEY and CDR2 SMNVEV (reference sequence). The CDR3 totals 16 residues. Trimming shortened V by 2 bases and J by 0 bases, and 11 bases separated the two germline ends. The DNA of the CDR3 is TGTGCCAGCAGTTTAGACCGCCGGGGTAGCAATCAGCCCCAGCATTTT. Translation: CASSLDRRGSNQPQHF.